This TCR beta chain stems from a study of T cell changes during pregnancy in multiple sclerosis. Germline CDR1 and CDR2: SNHLY and FYNNEI. The CDR3 contains 14 residues. Trimming at V came to 8 bases and at J to 3 bases, leaving 6 bases not matched to a gene. Only in-frame clones appear in the TCRdb table, and some are missing; sequencing was by immunoSEQ multiplex PCR. Of 44,000 or so clones listed, under 90% are singletons. The sample consisted of peripheral blood, taken in the first trimester of pregnancy. This sequence originates from a female donor in good health, enrolled as a control in a pregnancy study. The chain employs TRBV2 and TRBJ2-4; 8 bases map to TRBD2. CDR3 nucleotides: TGTGCCAGCTTATCGGGGGGGAGCAAAAACATTCAGTACTTC. Translation: CASLSGGSKNIQYF.